What follows are 15 T cell receptor beta chains derived from one specimen sequenced in a study of T-cell reconstitution after alpha-beta-depleted transplantation in children. The TCRbeta library was prepared with unique molecular identifiers. TCRdb redid the calling of the PCR reads with MiXCR, one entry per CDR3 protein. This repertoire shows 300,000 to 400,000 distinct CDR3 sequences, around 25% found once; its top ten account for approximately 11%. Sample: PBMCs, mostly from graft donor cells, taken 180 days after TCRalphabeta/CD19-depleted stem cell transplant. These receptor sequences come from a male patient younger than 18 who had a stem cell transplant for acute lymphoblastic leukemia, so the T cells may come from the graft donor.

The chain couples TRBV11-3 to TRBJ2-7; 7 bases fit TRBD2. With V trimmed by 5 bases and J by 4 bases, 11 bases remained unmatched. Germline V CDR1 and CDR2: SGHNT, YENEEA. The CDR3 is 15 residues long. The CDR3 here is CASSRMSGNLYEQYF. DNA for the CDR3: TGTGCCAGCAGCCGGATGAGCGGGAATCTATACGAGCAGTACTTC.

This clonotype has a handful of counts. The gene calls are TRBV20-1 and TRBJ2-1; no clear D. Germline assignment: CDR1 DFQATT and CDR2 SNEGSKA (reference sequence). Trimming left V 3 bases short and J 12 bases short, with 12 bases between. The CDR3 runs 11 residues. This CDR3 is CSASWAFVQFF. CDR3 nucleotide sequence: TGCAGTGCTAGTTGGGCCTTCGTGCAGTTCTTC.

The CDR3 spells CASSNHPMRDRYYEQYF. CDR3 nucleotides: TGTGCCAGCAGTAACCACCCAATGCGGGACAGGTACTACGAGCAGTACTTC. The chain recombines TRBV12-3 or TRBV12-4 with TRBJ2-7; 8 nucleotides line up with TRBD1. The junction had 15 bases not matched to a gene; V was cut back by 5 bases and J by 3 bases. This CDR3 spans 17 amino acids.

This sequence joins TRBV10-3 and TRBJ2-7; 15 nucleotides line up with TRBD2. CDR3 length equals 17 residues. Trimming removed 5 bases from V and 0 bases from J; junction bases left unmatched: 5. Germline V gene sequence: CDR1 ENHRY, CDR2 SYGVKD. The CDR3 loop is CAISLGLAGGSSYEQYF. CDR3 nucleotide sequence: TGTGCCATCAGTCTTGGACTAGCGGGAGGGAGCTCCTACGAGCAGTACTTC.

This clonotype was seen many times. The CDR3 sequence is CASSLHSLAANTDTQYF. In nucleotides, the CDR3 is TGTGCCAGCAGTTTGCACTCGCTTGCGGCTAACACAGATACGCAGTATTTT. The chain is built from TRBV12-3 or TRBV12-4 and TRBJ2-3, with no clear D. Trimming removed 3 bases from V and 2 bases from J, with 18 bases in between. The CDR3 is made up of 17 amino acids.

The rearrangement joins TRBV7-6 to TRBJ2-2; D remains unclear. CDR1 is SGHVS, CDR2 FNYEAQ, per germline. V lost 2 bases, J lost 6 bases, and 10 bases lay in between. There are 14 residues in the CDR3. The CDR3 DNA is TGTGCCAGCAGCTTATCCCCATGGGCCGGGGAGCTGTTTTTT. Translated: CASSLSPWAGELFF.

This clonotype was found once. The genes are TRBV12-3 or TRBV12-4 and TRBJ2-1, with D possibly matching TRBD2 (5 bases). The CDR3 totals 14 residues. Trimming cost V 5 bases and J 7 bases, with 15 bases left between them. CDR3 nucleotide sequence: TGTGCCAGCAGTCCCGGGATTGTTGGTAATGAGCAGTTCTTC. It encodes CASSPGIVGNEQFF.

CDR3 region: CASSLDQLKTYEQYF. CDR3 DNA: TGTGCCAGCAGCTTAGACCAGTTAAAAACCTACGAGCAGTACTTC. V usage is TRBV7-9 and J usage is TRBJ2-7; D is undetermined. Germline CDR1 SEHNR, CDR2 FQNEAQ (reference sequence). The CDR3 has 15 residues. The germline V and J ends were trimmed by 1 base and 2 bases, with 12 bases remaining between them.

The V gene is TRBV12-3 or TRBV12-4, the J gene TRBJ2-3; a possible D gene is TRBD1 (5 bases). This CDR3 comprises 15 residues. With 3 bases removed from V and 3 bases from J, the gap between germline ends came to 13 bases. The DNA of the CDR3 is TGTGCCAGCAGTTTTCGGCAGGGCCCGACAGATACGCAGTATTTT. As protein: CASSFRQGPTDTQYF.

This clonotype was recorded a few times. The chain carries TRBV5-6 and TRBJ2-5; 10 nucleotides match TRBD2. The CDR3 contains 17 residues. Per the germline V gene, CDR1 is SGHDT and CDR2 is YYEEEE. J lost 3 bases, V lost 4 bases, and 12 bases had no gene match. The CDR3 DNA reads TGTGCCAGCAGCGTCGGCTCACTAGCGGGGATCGAAGAGACCCAGTACTTC. Translated, it gives CASSVGSLAGIEETQYF.

There are many counts of this clonotype. The rearrangement joins TRBV12-5 to TRBJ2-7, with D possibly matching TRBD1 (6 bases). The CDR3 has 21 amino acids. Germline V gene lookup returns CDR1 LGHNT and CDR2 FRNRAP. The germline V and J ends were trimmed by 1 base and 3 bases, with 31 bases remaining between them. The CDR3 here is CASGLANPDFLRVTGLYEQYF. The DNA for the CDR3 is TGTGCTAGTGGTTTGGCCAACCCGGACTTCCTCCGCGTTACAGGGCTCTACGAGCAGTACTTC.

This chain links TRBV5-5 with TRBJ1-1, with D possibly being TRBD1 (5 bases). V lost 2 bases and J 7 bases, leaving 21 bases between the germline ends. The length of the CDR3 is 16 residues. Germline assignment: CDR1 SGHKS and CDR2 YYEKEE (reference sequence). This chain's CDR3 is CASSFLSLDSILEAFF. The CDR3 bases are TGTGCCAGCAGCTTTCTCTCCCTAGACAGCATTCTTGAAGCTTTCTTT.

This clonotype was seen a few times. The chain carries TRBV9 and TRBJ2-1, with 16 bases fitting TRBD2. Germline lookup yields CDR1 SGDLS and CDR2 YYNGEE. The CDR3 is made up of 20 amino acids. V dropped 0 bases and J dropped 5; count of bases not matched to a gene: 11. This chain's CDR3 is CASSVVAGLAGGPNDNEQFF. The CDR3 DNA is TGTGCCAGCAGCGTAGTCGCGGGACTAGCGGGAGGGCCGAACGACAATGAGCAGTTCTTC.

This clonotype was observed many times. This sequence joins TRBV7-2 and TRBJ1-2; 7 bases line up with TRBD1. The CDR3 runs to 15 residues. Germline V gene sequence: CDR1 SGHTA, CDR2 FQGNSA. V lost 2 bases, J lost 1 base, and 4 bases stayed unmatched. CDR3 DNA: TGTGCCAGCAGCTTACAGGGGGGGATTAACTATGGCTACACCTTC. This codes for CASSLQGGINYGYTF.

This clonotype has just a few counts. This chain uses TRBV7-7 with TRBJ2-1, with a possible D match to TRBD2 (5 bases). The CDR3 spans 15 residues. In germline, CDR1 is SSHAT, CDR2 FNYEAQ (reference sequence). Deletions cut 2 bases from V and 4 bases from J, with 12 bases between. CDR3 DNA sequence: TGTGCCAGCAGCTTAAATCCTAGCCCGTACAATGAGCAGTTCTTC. It codes for CASSLNPSPYNEQFF.